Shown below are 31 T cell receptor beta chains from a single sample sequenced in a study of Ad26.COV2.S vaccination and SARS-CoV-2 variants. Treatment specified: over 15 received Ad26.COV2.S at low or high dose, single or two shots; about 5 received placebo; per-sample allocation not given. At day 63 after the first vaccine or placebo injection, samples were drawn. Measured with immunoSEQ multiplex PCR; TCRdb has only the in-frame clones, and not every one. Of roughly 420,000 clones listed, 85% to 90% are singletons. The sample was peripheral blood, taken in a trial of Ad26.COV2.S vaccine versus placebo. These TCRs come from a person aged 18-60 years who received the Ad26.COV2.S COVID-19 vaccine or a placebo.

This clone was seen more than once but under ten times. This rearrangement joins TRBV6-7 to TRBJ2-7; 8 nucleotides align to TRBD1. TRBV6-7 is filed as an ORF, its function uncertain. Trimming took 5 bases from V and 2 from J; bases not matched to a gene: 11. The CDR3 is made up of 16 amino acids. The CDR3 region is CASSPRPGDRTYEQYF. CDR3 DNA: TGTGCCAGCAGTCCGCGGCCGGGGGACAGGACCTACGAGCAGTACTTC.

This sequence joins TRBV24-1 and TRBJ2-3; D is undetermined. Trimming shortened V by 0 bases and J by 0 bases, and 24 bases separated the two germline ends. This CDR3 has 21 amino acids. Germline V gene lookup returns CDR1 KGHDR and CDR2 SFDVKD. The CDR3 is CATSDLPTARLDQTSTDTQYF. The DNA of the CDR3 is TGTGCCACCAGTGATTTGCCGACCGCTAGGCTGGACCAAACTAGCACAGATACGCAGTATTTT.

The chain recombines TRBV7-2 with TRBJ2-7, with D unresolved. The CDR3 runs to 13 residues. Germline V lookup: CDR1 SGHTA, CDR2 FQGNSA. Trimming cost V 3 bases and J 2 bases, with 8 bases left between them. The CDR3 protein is CASSFSGTYEQYF. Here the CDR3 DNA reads TGTGCCAGCAGCTTTTCCGGCACCTACGAGCAGTACTTC. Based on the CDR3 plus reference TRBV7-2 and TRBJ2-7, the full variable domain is GAGVSQSPSNKVTEKGKDVELRCDPISGHTALYWYRQSLGQGLEFLIYFQGNSAPDKSGLPSDRFSAERTGGSVSTLTIQRTQQEDSAVYLCASSFSGTYEQYFGPGTRLTVT.

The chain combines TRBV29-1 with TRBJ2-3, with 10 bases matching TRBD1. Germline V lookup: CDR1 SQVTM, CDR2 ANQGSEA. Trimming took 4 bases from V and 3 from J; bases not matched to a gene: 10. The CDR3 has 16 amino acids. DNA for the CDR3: TGCAGCGTTGCATTCTCAGGACAGGGGGGGACAGATACGCAGTATTTT. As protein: CSVAFSGQGGTDTQYF.

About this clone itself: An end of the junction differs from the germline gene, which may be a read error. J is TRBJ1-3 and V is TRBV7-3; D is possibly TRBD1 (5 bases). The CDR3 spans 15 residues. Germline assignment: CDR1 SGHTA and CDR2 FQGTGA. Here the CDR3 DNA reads TGTGCCAGCAGCATAACAGGAGACTCTGGAAACACCATATATTTT. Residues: CASSITGDSGNTIYF.

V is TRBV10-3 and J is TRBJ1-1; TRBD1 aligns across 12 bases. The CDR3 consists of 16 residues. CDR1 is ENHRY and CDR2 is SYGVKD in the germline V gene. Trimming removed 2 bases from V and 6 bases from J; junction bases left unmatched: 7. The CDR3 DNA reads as TGTGCCATCAGTGAGACGAGGGGACAGGGGGCCTCTGAAGCTTTCTTT. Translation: CAISETRGQGASEAFF.

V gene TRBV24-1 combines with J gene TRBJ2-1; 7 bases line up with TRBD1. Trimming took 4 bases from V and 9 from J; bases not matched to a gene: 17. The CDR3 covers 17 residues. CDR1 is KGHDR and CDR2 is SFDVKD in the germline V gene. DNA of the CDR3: TGTGCCACCAGTGACCACGACAGGGATACGATCGGCGGTGAGCAGTTCTTC. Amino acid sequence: CATSDHDRDTIGGEQFF.

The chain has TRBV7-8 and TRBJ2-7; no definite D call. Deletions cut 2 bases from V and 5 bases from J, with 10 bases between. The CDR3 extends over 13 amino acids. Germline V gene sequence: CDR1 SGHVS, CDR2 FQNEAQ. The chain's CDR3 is CASSLLVGDEQYF. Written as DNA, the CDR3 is TGTGCCAGCAGCTTACTAGTCGGCGACGAGCAGTACTTC.

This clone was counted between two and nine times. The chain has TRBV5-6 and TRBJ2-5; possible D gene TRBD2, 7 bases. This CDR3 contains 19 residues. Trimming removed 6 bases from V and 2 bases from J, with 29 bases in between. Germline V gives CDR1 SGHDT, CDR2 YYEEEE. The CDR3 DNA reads TGTGCCAGCATCCCCCTGGGGGGGGCGATAAACGGATGGCAAGAGACCCAGTACTTC. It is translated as CASIPLGGAINGWQETQYF.

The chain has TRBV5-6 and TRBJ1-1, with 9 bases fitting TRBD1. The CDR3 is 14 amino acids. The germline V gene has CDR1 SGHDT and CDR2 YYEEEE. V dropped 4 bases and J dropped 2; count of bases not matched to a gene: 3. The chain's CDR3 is CASSVGQGNTEAFF. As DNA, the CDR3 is TGTGCCAGCAGCGTGGGACAGGGTAACACTGAAGCTTTCTTT. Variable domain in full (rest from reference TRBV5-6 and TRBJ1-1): DAGVTQSPTHLIKTRGQQVTLRCSPKSGHDTVSWYQQALGQGPQFIFQYYEEEERQRGNFPDRFSGHQFPNYSSELNVNALLLGDSALYLCASSVGQGNTEAFFGQGTRLTVV.

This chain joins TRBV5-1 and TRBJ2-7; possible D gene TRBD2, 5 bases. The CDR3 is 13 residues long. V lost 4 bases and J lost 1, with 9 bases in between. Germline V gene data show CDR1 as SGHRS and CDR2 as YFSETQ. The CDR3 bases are TGCGCCAGCAGCCTTGGGGAGTCCTACGAGCAGTACTTC. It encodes CASSLGESYEQYF.

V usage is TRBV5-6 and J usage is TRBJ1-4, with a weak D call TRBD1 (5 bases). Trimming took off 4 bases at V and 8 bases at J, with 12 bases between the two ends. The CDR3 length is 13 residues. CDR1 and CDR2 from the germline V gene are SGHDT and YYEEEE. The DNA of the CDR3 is TGTGCCAGCAGCGCGGGGGGTGGAGAAAAACTGTTTTTT. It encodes CASSAGGGEKLFF.

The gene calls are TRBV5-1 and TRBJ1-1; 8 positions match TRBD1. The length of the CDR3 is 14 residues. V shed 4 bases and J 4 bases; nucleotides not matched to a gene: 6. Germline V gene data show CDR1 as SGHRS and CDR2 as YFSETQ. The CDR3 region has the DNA TGCGCCAGCAGCCCGCAGGGGGCGGGCACTGAAGCTTTCTTT. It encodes CASSPQGAGTEAFF.

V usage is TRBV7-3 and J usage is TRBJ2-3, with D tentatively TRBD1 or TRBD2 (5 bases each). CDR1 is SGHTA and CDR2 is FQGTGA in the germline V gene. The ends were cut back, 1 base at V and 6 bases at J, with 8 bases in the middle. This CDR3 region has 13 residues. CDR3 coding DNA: TGTGCCAGCAGCTTAAACTGGGGGGATACGCAGTATTTT. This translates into CASSLNWGDTQYF.

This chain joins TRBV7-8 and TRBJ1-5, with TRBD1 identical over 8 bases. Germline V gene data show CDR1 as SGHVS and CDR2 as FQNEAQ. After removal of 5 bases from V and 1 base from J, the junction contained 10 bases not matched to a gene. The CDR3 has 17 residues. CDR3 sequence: CASSPSTGTGSNQPQHF. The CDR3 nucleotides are TGTGCCAGCAGCCCAAGTACCGGGACAGGAAGCAATCAGCCCCAGCATTTT.

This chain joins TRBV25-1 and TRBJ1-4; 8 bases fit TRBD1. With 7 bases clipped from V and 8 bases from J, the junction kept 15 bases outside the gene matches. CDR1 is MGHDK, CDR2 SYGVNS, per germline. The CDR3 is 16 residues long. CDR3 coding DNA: TGTGCCAGCACCGCCCGGGGCTCCGCAGGGGGCGAAAAACTGTTTTTT. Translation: CASTARGSAGGEKLFF.

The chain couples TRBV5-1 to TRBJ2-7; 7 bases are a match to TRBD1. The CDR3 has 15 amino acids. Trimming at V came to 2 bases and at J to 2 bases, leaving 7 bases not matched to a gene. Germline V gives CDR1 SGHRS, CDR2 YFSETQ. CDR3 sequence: CASSFTGVPPYEQYF. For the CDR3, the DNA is TGCGCCAGCAGCTTTACAGGGGTCCCCCCCTACGAGCAGTACTTC. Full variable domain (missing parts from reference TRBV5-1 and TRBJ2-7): KAGVTQTPRYLIKTRGQQVTLSCSPISGHRSVSWYQQTPGQGLQFLFEYFSETQRNKGNFPGRFSGRQFSNSRSEMNVSTLELGDSALYLCASSFTGVPPYEQYFGPGTRLTVT.

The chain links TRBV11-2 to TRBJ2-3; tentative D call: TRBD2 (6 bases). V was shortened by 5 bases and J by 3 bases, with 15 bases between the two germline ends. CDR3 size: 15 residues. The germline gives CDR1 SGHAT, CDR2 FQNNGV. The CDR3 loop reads CASSPVGGWTDTQYF. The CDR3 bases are TGTGCCAGCAGCCCAGTCGGGGGTTGGACAGATACGCAGTATTTT.

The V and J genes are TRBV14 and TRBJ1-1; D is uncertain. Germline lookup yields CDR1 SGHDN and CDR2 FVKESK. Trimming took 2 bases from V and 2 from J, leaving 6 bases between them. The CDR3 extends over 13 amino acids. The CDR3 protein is CASSQNINTEAFF. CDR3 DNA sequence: TGTGCCAGCAGCCAAAATATAAACACTGAAGCTTTCTTT.

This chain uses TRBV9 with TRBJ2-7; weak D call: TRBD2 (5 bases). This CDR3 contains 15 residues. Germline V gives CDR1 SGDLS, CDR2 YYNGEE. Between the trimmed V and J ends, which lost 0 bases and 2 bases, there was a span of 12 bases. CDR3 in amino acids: CASSVAGSTTYEQYF. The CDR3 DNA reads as TGTGCCAGCAGCGTAGCGGGGTCTACTACCTACGAGCAGTACTTC.

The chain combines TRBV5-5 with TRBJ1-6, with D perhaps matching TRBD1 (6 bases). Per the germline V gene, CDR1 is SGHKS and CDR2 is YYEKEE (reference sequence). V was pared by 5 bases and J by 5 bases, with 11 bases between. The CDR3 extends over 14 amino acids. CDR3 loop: CASSSGQHNSPLHF. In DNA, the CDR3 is TGTGCCAGCAGTAGTGGACAGCATAATTCACCCCTCCACTTT.

As DNA, the CDR3 is TGTGCCAGCAGCTCACGGACAGGGAGGGGCTTCTACGAGCAGTACTTC. It translates to CASSSRTGRGFYEQYF. This sequence joins TRBV7-2 and TRBJ2-7, with D possibly being TRBD1 (8 bases). V was shortened by 4 bases and J by 3 bases, with 19 bases between the two germline ends. Germline lookup yields CDR1 SGHTA and CDR2 FQGNSA. The CDR3 extends over 16 amino acids.

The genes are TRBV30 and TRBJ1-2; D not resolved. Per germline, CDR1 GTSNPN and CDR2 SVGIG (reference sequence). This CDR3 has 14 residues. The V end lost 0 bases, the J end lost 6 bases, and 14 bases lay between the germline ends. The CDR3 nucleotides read TGTGCCTGGAGTGTATCCGGGGTAGTCAATGGCTACACCTTC. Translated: CAWSVSGVVNGYTF.

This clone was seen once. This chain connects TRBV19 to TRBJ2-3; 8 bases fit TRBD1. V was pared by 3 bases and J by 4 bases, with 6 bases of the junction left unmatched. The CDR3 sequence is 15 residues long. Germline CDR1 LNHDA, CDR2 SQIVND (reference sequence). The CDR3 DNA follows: TGTGCCAGTAGTATGGACAGGGTAGGGGCAGATACGCAGTATTTT. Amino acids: CASSMDRVGADTQYF.

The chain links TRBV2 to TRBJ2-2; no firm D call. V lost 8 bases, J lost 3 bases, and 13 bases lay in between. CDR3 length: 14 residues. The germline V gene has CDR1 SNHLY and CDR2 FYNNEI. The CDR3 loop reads CASVLLRDTGELFF. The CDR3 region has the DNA TGTGCCAGCGTGTTGCTTAGGGACACCGGGGAGCTGTTTTTT.

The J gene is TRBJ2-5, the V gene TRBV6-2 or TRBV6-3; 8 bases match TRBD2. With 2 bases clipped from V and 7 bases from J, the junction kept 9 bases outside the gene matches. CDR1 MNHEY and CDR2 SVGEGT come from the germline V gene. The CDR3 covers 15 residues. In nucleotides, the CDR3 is TGTGCCAGCAGTTACAGTAGCGGGGTCTGGGGGACCCAGTACTTC. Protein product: CASSYSSGVWGTQYF.

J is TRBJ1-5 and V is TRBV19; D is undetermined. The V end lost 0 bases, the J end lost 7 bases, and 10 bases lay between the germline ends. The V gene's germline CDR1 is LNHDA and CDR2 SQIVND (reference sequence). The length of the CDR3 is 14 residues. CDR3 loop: CASSIEAVHQPQHF. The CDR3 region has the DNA TGTGCCAGTAGTATAGAGGCGGTCCACCAGCCCCAGCATTTT.

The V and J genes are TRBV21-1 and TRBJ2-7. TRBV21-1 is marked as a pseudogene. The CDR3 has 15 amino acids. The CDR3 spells CASSKRGARLYEQYF. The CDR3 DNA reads TGTGCCAGCAGCAAAAGGGGGGCTAGATTATACGAGCAGTACTTC.

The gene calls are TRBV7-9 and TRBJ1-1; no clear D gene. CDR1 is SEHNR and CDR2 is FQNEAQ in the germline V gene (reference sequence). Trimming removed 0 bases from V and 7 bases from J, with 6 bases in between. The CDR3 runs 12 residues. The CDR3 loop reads CASSLARFEAFF. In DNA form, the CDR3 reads TGTGCCAGCAGCTTAGCCCGGTTTGAAGCTTTCTTT.

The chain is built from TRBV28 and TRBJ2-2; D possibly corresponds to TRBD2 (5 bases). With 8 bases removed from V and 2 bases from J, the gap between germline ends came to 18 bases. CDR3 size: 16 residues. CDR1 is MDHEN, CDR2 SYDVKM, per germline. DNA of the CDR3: TGTGCCAGCGTACCCCACGAGCTAGCCAACACCGGGGAGCTGTTTTTT. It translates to CASVPHELANTGELFF.

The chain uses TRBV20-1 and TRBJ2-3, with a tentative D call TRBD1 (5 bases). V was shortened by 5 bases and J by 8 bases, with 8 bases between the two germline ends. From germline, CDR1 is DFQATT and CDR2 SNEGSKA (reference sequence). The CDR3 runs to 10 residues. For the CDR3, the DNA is TGCAGTGCTCTTAGGGGTACGCAGTATTTT. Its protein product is CSALRGTQYF.